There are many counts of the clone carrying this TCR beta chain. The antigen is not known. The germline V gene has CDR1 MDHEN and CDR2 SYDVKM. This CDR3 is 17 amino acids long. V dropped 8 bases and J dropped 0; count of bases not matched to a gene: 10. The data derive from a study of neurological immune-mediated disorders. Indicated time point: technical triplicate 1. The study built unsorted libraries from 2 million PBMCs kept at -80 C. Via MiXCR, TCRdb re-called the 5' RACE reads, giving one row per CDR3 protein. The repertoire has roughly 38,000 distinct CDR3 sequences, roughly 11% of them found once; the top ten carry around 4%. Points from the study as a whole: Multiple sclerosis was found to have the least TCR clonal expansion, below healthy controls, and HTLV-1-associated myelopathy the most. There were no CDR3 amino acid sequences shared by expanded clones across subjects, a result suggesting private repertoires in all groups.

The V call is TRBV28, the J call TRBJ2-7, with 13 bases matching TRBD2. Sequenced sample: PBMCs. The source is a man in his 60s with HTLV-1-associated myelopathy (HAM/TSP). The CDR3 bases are TGTGCCAGCTCGTTGGTCGGGACTAGCGGGGCCTCCTACGAGCAGTACTTC. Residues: CASSLVGTSGASYEQYF.